The 14 T cell receptor beta chains in this list originate from one sample, sequenced in a study of technical replicates of blood from a handful of donors. Sequencing used immunoSEQ multiplex PCR; TCRdb keeps in-frame clones, though not all of them. The sample shows over 90,000 clones, roughly 96% of them seen only once. Sequenced: T cells isolated from PBMCs. These receptor sequences come from a human donor in good health.

The gene calls are TRBV4-2 and TRBJ2-5; maybe TRBD1 (6 bases). The CDR3 runs 14 residues. Trimming pared 4 bases from V and 1 base from J, leaving 10 bases between. Germline V CDR1 and CDR2: LGHNA, YNFKEQ. This CDR3 reads CASSLRQAQETQYF. In DNA form, the CDR3 reads TGTGCCAGCAGCCTCCGACAGGCCCAAGAGACCCAGTACTTC.

The chain links TRBV6-5 to TRBJ2-7, with 7 positions matching TRBD2. There are 15 residues in the CDR3. Unmatched junction bases numbered 5, after V lost 0 bases and J lost 3 bases. CDR1 is MNHEY, CDR2 SVGAGI, per germline. The CDR3 DNA is TGTGCCAGCAGTTACTCCTATCTAGCGGACTACGAGCAGTACTTC. Its translation: CASSYSYLADYEQYF.

The chain combines TRBV10-3 with TRBJ2-1, with TRBD2 matching 10 bases. V gave up 8 bases and J gave up 1 base; unmatched junction bases: 14. Germline CDR1 and CDR2: ENHRY and SYGVKD. The CDR3 loop spans 18 amino acids. This CDR3 reads CAIAGDLAGAISYNEQFF. CDR3 coding DNA: TGTGCCATCGCCGGGGACCTAGCGGGAGCTATTTCCTACAATGAGCAGTTCTTC.

The rearrangement uses TRBV4-1 and TRBJ2-3; D ambiguous. Deletions cut 0 bases from V and 0 bases from J, with 4 bases between. The CDR3 totals 14 residues. CDR1 and CDR2 (germline): MGHRA, YSYEKL. The CDR3 loop reads CASSQDGSTDTQYF. In DNA, the CDR3 is TGCGCCAGCAGCCAAGACGGTAGCACAGATACGCAGTATTTT.

The chain is built from TRBV5-8 and TRBJ1-1, with TRBD1 matching over 11 bases. CDR1 is SGHTS and CDR2 is YDEGEE in the germline V gene. V dropped 2 bases and J dropped 5; count of bases not matched to a gene: 2. This CDR3 has 14 residues. The CDR3 region is CASSLWDRGTEAFF. CDR3 nucleotides: TGTGCCAGCAGCTTATGGGACAGGGGGACTGAAGCTTTCTTT.

The chain joins TRBV19 to TRBJ1-1; D perhaps matches TRBD1 (6 bases). The CDR3 runs to 13 residues. Per the germline V gene, CDR1 is LNHDA and CDR2 is SQIVND (reference sequence). The V gene lost 7 bases and the J gene lost 6 bases, with 15 bases spanning the gap. The CDR3 spells CASIKGGWAEAFF. The CDR3 DNA reads as TGTGCCAGTATCAAGGGGGGGTGGGCTGAAGCTTTCTTT. Based on the CDR3 plus reference TRBV19 and TRBJ1-1, the full variable domain is DGGITQSPKYLFRKEGQNVTLSCEQNLNHDAMYWYRQDPGQGLRLIYYSQIVNDFQKGDIAEGYSVSREKKESFPLTVTSAQKNPTAFYLCASIKGGWAEAFFGQGTRLTVV.

This clone was seen a single time. The CDR3 DNA is TGTGCCAGCAGCGCCGGGACAGGGGACTACGAGCAGTACTTC. Translating gives CASSAGTGDYEQYF. V gene TRBV5-4 combines with J gene TRBJ2-7; 10 bases are a match to TRBD1. Trimming took 4 bases from V and 3 from J; bases not matched to a gene: 4. Per the germline V gene, CDR1 is SGHNT and CDR2 is YYREEE (reference sequence). The length of the CDR3 is 14 residues.

The rearrangement uses TRBV19 and TRBJ2-7, with no clear D. The V gene lost 7 bases and the J gene lost 0 bases, with 7 bases spanning the gap. The germline gives CDR1 LNHDA, CDR2 SQIVND (reference sequence). This CDR3 comprises 12 residues. CDR3: CASTDASYEQYF. CDR3 DNA sequence: TGTGCCAGTACAGATGCCTCCTACGAGCAGTACTTC.

The V and J genes are TRBV19 and TRBJ1-5; unclear D gene. The CDR3 runs 13 residues. Germline V CDR1 and CDR2: LNHDA, SQIVND (reference sequence). The V end was cut by 3 bases, the J end by 4 bases, with 7 bases between. The CDR3 here is CASSIDGNQPQHF. The DNA for the CDR3 is TGTGCCAGTAGTATCGACGGGAATCAGCCCCAGCATTTT.

The chain uses TRBV6-5 and TRBJ1-4; D is possibly TRBD1 (5 bases). The CDR3 runs to 15 residues. Germline lookup yields CDR1 MNHEY and CDR2 SVGAGI. V was cut by 10 bases and J by 6 bases, with 21 bases left in between. CDR3 nucleotide sequence: TGTGCCACCAACCCTACGGGACTTGTCTATGAAAAACTGTTTTTT. Translating gives CATNPTGLVYEKLFF.

The V call is TRBV27, the J call TRBJ2-1; D may be TRBD1 (6 bases). Germline lookup yields CDR1 MNHEY and CDR2 SMNVEV (reference sequence). The CDR3 spans 13 residues. V was cut by 7 bases and J by 1 base, with 8 bases left in between. In nucleotides, the CDR3 is TGTGCCAGCAATACAGGGTCCTACAATGAGCAGTTCTTC. This translates into CASNTGSYNEQFF.

V and J are TRBV5-1 and TRBJ2-3; possibly TRBD2 for D (6 bases). V shed 2 bases and J shed 7 bases, with 20 bases lying between them. This CDR3 is 16 amino acids long. CDR1 and CDR2 (germline): SGHRS, YFSETQ. The CDR3 loop reads CASSFFGSGDSHTQYF. The CDR3 DNA follows: TGCGCCAGCAGCTTTTTTGGGTCGGGAGATTCCCATACGCAGTATTTT. Looking up the rest from reference TRBV5-1 and TRBJ2-3 gives the full variable domain: KAGVTQTPRYLIKTRGQQVTLSCSPISGHRSVSWYQQTPGQGLQFLFEYFSETQRNKGNFPGRFSGRQFSNSRSEMNVSTLELGDSALYLCASSFFGSGDSHTQYFGPGTRLTVL.

V is TRBV7-8 and J is TRBJ2-1; 7 nucleotides match TRBD2. This CDR3 comprises 16 residues. From germline, CDR1 is SGHVS and CDR2 FQNEAQ. V was pared by 1 base and J by 5 bases, with 8 bases of the junction left unmatched. CDR3 residues: CASSLDRRELDNEQFF. The CDR3 bases are TGTGCCAGCAGCTTAGATAGGCGGGAGTTGGACAATGAGCAGTTCTTC.

The chain has TRBV10-2 and TRBJ2-1, with 14 bases that match TRBD2. The CDR3 covers 17 residues. Germline V lookup: CDR1 WSHSY, CDR2 SAAADI. The V and J ends lost 0 bases and 7 bases, in that order; junction bases with no gene match: 5. The CDR3 sequence is CASSESTSGRAGNEQFF. The DNA for the CDR3 is TGCGCCAGCAGTGAGTCGACTAGCGGGAGGGCCGGAAATGAGCAGTTCTTC.